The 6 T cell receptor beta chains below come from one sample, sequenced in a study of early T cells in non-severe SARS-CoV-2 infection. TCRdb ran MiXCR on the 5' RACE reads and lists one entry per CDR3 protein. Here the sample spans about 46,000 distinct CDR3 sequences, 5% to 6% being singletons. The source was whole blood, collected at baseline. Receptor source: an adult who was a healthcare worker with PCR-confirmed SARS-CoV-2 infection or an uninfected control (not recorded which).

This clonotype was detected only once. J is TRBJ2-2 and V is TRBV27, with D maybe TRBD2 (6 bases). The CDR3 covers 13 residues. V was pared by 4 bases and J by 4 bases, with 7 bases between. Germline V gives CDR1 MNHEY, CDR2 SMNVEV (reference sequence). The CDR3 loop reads CASSWGGTGELFF. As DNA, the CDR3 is TGTGCCAGCAGTTGGGGAGGCACCGGGGAGCTGTTTTTT.

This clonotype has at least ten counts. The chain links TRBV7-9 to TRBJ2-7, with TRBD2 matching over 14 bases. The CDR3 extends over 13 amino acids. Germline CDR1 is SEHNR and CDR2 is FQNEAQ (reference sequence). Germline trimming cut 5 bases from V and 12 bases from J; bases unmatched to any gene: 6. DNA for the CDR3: TGTGCCAGCAGCCCCGGGACTAGCGGGAGTTGGTACTTC. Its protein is CASSPGTSGSWYF.

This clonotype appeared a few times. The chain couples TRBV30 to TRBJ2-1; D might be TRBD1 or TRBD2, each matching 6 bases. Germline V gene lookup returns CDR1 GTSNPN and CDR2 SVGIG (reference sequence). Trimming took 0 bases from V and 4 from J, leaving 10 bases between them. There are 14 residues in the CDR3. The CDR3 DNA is TGTGCCTGGAGTGTTTTAGGGGGGTACAATGAGCAGTTCTTC. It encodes CAWSVLGGYNEQFF.

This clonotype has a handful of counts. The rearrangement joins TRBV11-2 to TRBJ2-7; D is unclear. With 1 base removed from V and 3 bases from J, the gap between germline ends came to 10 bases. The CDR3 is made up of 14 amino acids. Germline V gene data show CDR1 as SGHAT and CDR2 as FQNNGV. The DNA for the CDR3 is TGTGCCAGCAGCTTAGCCGTGTCGGGCTACGAGCAGTACTTC. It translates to CASSLAVSGYEQYF.

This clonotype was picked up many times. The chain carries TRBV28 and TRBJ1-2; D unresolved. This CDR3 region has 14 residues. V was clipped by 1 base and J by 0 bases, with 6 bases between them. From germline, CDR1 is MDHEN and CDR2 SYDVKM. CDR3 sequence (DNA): TGTGCCAGCAGTTTATTGGGAGCTAACTATGGCTACACCTTC. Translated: CASSLLGANYGYTF.

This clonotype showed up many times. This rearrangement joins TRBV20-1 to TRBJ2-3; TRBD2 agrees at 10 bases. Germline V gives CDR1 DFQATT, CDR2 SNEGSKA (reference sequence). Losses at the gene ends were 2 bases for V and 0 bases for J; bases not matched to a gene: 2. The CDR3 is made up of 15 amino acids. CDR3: CSARKREGSTDTQYF. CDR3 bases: TGCAGTGCTAGAAAGCGGGAGGGAAGCACAGATACGCAGTATTTT.